This T cell receptor (beta chain) was sequenced for a study of PD-L1 blockade in urothelial cancer. Looking at the study overall: Blood yielded a median of 141,255 T cells per sample.

CDR1 is SEHNR, CDR2 FQNEAQ, per germline (reference sequence). V shed 4 bases and J shed 8 bases, with 20 bases lying between them. CDR3 length: 15 residues. Time point specified: pretreatment peripheral blood. Patients were diagnosed with urothelial carcinoma, either locally advanced or metastatic. Clones were sequenced by immunoSEQ multiplex PCR, and TCRdb holds only the in-frame ones, with some missing. The sample lists roughly 16,000 clones, around 89% occurring once. The material sequenced was PBMCs, taken around atezolizumab (anti-PD-L1) treatment. The chain couples TRBV7-9 to TRBJ1-2, with D possibly matching TRBD1 (6 bases). The sequence was obtained from a man between 65 and 79 years old with urothelial cancer. The CDR3 coding sequence is TGTGCCAGCAGCTCCGTGTGGGGGGGCTCGGGAGGCTACACCTTC. It codes for CASSSVWGGSGGYTF.